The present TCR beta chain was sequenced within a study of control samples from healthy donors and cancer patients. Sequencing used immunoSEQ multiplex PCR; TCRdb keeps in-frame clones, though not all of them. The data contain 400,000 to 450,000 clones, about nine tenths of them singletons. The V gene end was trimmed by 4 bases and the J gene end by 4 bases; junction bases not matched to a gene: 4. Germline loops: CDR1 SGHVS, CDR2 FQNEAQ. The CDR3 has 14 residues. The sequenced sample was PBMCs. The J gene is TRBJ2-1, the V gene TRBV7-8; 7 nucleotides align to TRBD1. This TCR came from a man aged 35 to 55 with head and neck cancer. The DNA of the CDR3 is TGTGCCAGCAGCTACAGGGGTGATTACAATGAGCAGTTCTTC. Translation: CASSYRGDYNEQFF.